This entry lists 9 T cell receptor beta chains sequenced from one sample in a study of radiotherapy plus CTLA-4 blockade in lung cancer. Generated by immunoSEQ multiplex PCR, the TCRdb table keeps only in-frame clones and is missing some. The sample gives more than 90,000 clones, roughly 86% of which show up once; about 3.5% is in the top ten. The sample in question was peripheral blood, obtained from a patient treated with radiotherapy plus ipilimumab. The receptors stem from a human donor with non-small cell lung cancer that progressed on radiotherapy plus ipilimumab. Some clones in this sample may be carry-over from other donors' samples.

The chain is built from TRBV13 and TRBJ2-2, with D perhaps TRBD1 (5 bases). V gave up 1 base and J gave up 4 bases, with 16 bases separating them. Germline CDR1 PRHDT, CDR2 FYEKMQ (reference sequence). The CDR3 is 17 residues long. The CDR3 coding sequence is TGTGCCAGCAGCTTAGCTACCCAGTCAGGGCTCACCGGGGAGCTGTTTTTT. Its translation is CASSLATQSGLTGELFF.

V is TRBV11-2 and J is TRBJ2-2; possibly TRBD1 for D (6 bases). This CDR3 has 18 residues. The germline V gene has CDR1 SGHAT and CDR2 FQNNGV. The ends were cut back, 1 base at V and 3 bases at J, with 18 bases in the middle. The CDR3 sequence: CASSLVVIGGPDTGELFF. For the CDR3, the DNA is TGTGCCAGCAGCTTAGTAGTGATAGGGGGACCGGACACCGGGGAGCTGTTTTTT.

V and J are TRBV27 and TRBJ2-2, with no clear D. The CDR3 has 13 residues. V lost 6 bases, J lost 5 bases, and 10 bases lay in between. Germline V gene lookup returns CDR1 MNHEY and CDR2 SMNVEV (reference sequence). In nucleotides, the CDR3 is TGTGCCAGCAGCCAGACCGGAACCGGGGAGCTGTTTTTT. As protein: CASSQTGTGELFF.

The CDR3 is CASSQEIRDRGYTF. In DNA form, the CDR3 reads TGCGCCAGCAGCCAAGAAATCCGGGACAGGGGCTACACCTTC. V is TRBV4-1 and J is TRBJ1-2; 8 bases agree with TRBD1. The CDR3 consists of 14 residues. Trimming took 0 bases from V and 8 from J; bases not matched to a gene: 5. Germline-derived CDR1 and CDR2 are MGHRA and YSYEKL.

This chain uses TRBV7-2 with TRBJ2-7; 7 bases agree with TRBD1. The CDR3 is made up of 15 amino acids. Germline V gene sequence: CDR1 SGHTA, CDR2 FQGNSA. V lost 2 bases to trimming and J lost 4 bases; unmatched junction nucleotides: 8. The CDR3 DNA is TGTGCCAGCAGCTTACAGGGGGATGCTTTTTACGAGCAGTACTTC. Translated, it gives CASSLQGDAFYEQYF.

The gene calls are TRBV2 and TRBJ1-4, with 7 bases that match TRBD1. The CDR3 runs to 15 residues. Trimming took 5 bases from V and 3 from J; bases not matched to a gene: 6. CDR1 is SNHLY, CDR2 FYNNEI, per germline. CDR3 loop: CASSSETGSNEKLFF. The CDR3 coding sequence is TGTGCCAGCAGTTCTGAGACAGGGTCTAATGAAAAACTGTTTTTT.

The J gene is TRBJ1-6, the V gene TRBV21-1. TRBV21-1 is a known pseudogene. The CDR3 loop spans 18 amino acids. The chain's CDR3 is CASSADPREDSYNSPLHF. The CDR3 DNA follows: TGTGCCAGCAGCGCAGACCCGAGGGAGGACTCCTATAATTCACCCCTCCACTTT.

The chain employs TRBV5-4 and TRBJ2-2; TRBD1 matches 7 bases. In germline, CDR1 is SGHNT, CDR2 YYREEE (reference sequence). Losses at the gene ends were 0 bases for V and 3 bases for J; bases not matched to a gene: 8. This CDR3 is built from 17 residues. CDR3 sequence: CASSLGTGDSYTGELFF. In DNA, the CDR3 is TGTGCCAGCAGCTTGGGGACCGGGGACAGCTACACCGGGGAGCTGTTTTTT.

The chain has TRBV9 and TRBJ2-2; D remains unclear. Germline CDR1 SGDLS, CDR2 YYNGEE. The V and J ends lost 0 bases and 6 bases respectively, with 9 bases between them. The CDR3 runs 14 residues. Here the CDR3 DNA reads TGTGCCAGCAGCGTAGTTTACGGATCCGGGGAGCTGTTTTTT. Protein: CASSVVYGSGELFF.